This TCR beta chain was identified in a study of OX40 agonist ivuxolimab in advanced cancers. Some clones are missing from TCRdb's copy, which holds only in-frame ones; the method was immunoSEQ multiplex PCR. This sample has under 80,000 clones; over 90% occur once, and the top ten carry less than 8%. This receptor was identified in an adult with an advanced solid tumor such as melanoma, head and neck, liver or kidney cancer. This specimen consisted of CD4+ or CD8+ T cells sorted from blood, obtained in a trial of the OX40 agonist ivuxolimab.

The CDR3 coding sequence is TGTGCCAGCAGTGAGACAGACCTACGGCCCCAGCATTTT. Its translation is CASSETDLRPQHF. This sequence joins TRBV27 and TRBJ1-5; tentatively, D is TRBD1 (5 bases). V was trimmed by 5 bases and J by 9 bases, leaving 14 bases between them. The CDR3 runs 13 residues. Germline CDR1 reads MNHEY; CDR2 reads SMNVEV (reference sequence).